These T cell receptor beta chains were read from a single sample in a study of CD4 T cells in relation to SARS-CoV-2 and coronaviruses. Data came from immunoSEQ multiplex PCR; TCRdb stores just in-frame clones and leaves some out. The sample carries roughly 45,000 clones, roughly 82% recorded once. Their antigen targets remain unknown. Material for sequencing was naive CD4+ T cells from PBMCs, cultured in vitro. The receptors were gathered from an adult with COVID-19. CDR3s include the opening cysteine and the closing phenylalanine or tryptophan. The order of the fields is J gene, clone size, V gene, D gene, CDR3 protein, CDR3 DNA. D genes are given only for firm matches. Size is omitted from some rows. Given values are once, few, many or a class for expanded clones.

J gene: TRBJ1-5; clone size: few; V gene: TRBV3-1/TRBV3-2; D gene: .; CDR3 protein: CASSPRQSNQPQHF; CDR3 DNA: TGTGCCAGCAGCCCCAGACAGAGCAATCAGCCCCAGCATTTT
J gene: TRBJ2-7; clone size: .; V gene: TRBV7-9; D gene: TRBD1; CDR3 protein: CASSPGTGGAGEQYF; CDR3 DNA: TGTGCCAGCAGCCCGGGGACAGGGGGCGCGGGCGAGCAGTACTTC
J gene: TRBJ1-3; clone size: .; V gene: TRBV3-1/TRBV3-2; D gene: .; CDR3 protein: CASSQGGDTIYF; CDR3 DNA: TGTGCCAGCAGCCAAGGTGGGGACACCATATATTTT
J gene: TRBJ2-5; clone size: .; V gene: TRBV6-5; D gene: .; CDR3 protein: CASSYGRAQETQYF; CDR3 DNA: TGTGCCAGCAGTTACGGGCGGGCACAAGAGACCCAGTACTTC
J gene: TRBJ1-2; clone size: .; V gene: TRBV29-1; D gene: .; CDR3 protein: CSVEANYGYTF; CDR3 DNA: TGCAGCGTTGAAGCAAACTATGGCTACACCTTC
J gene: TRBJ2-2; clone size: .; V gene: TRBV24-1; D gene: .; CDR3 protein: CATQGEAAGTGELFF; CDR3 DNA: TGTGCCACCCAAGGCGAGGCTGCTGGGACCGGGGAGCTGTTTTTT
J gene: TRBJ2-7; clone size: .; V gene: TRBV14; D gene: .; CDR3 protein: CASRNQGSYEQYF; CDR3 DNA: TGTGCCAGCCGGAACCAGGGTTCCTACGAGCAGTACTTC
J gene: TRBJ2-3; clone size: .; V gene: TRBV20-1; D gene: TRBD2; CDR3 protein: CSASDRTSGEDTQYF; CDR3 DNA: TGCAGTGCTAGTGATCGGACTAGCGGAGAAGATACGCAGTATTTT
J gene: TRBJ1-3; clone size: .; V gene: TRBV30; D gene: .; CDR3 protein: CAGGHFNTIYF; CDR3 DNA: TGTGCCGGGGGACATTTCAACACCATATATTTT
J gene: TRBJ2-7; clone size: .; V gene: TRBV10-3; D gene: .; CDR3 protein: CAISESGYYEQYF; CDR3 DNA: TGTGCCATCAGTGAGTCTGGATACTACGAGCAGTACTTC
J gene: TRBJ1-6; clone size: .; V gene: TRBV2; D gene: TRBD1; CDR3 protein: CASRPDRGDSPLHF; CDR3 DNA: TGTGCCAGCAGGCCCGACAGGGGAGATTCACCCCTCCACTTT
J gene: TRBJ1-5; clone size: few; V gene: TRBV6-4; D gene: .; CDR3 protein: CASSGQPQHF; CDR3 DNA: TGTGCCAGCAGTGGTCAGCCCCAGCATTTT
J gene: TRBJ2-1; clone size: .; V gene: TRBV14; D gene: .; CDR3 protein: CASSQGSLVISYNEQFF; CDR3 DNA: TGTGCCAGCAGCCAAGGATCATTAGTCATATCATACAATGAGCAGTTCTTC